These 25 T cell receptor beta chains were sequenced from one sample in a study of T-cell reconstitution after alpha-beta-depleted transplantation in children. Preparation of the TCRbeta library used unique molecular identifiers. One entry per CDR3 protein, called by TCRdb with MiXCR from the PCR reads. The sample records about 110,000 distinct CDR3 sequences, 10% to 13% being singletons. Here the sequenced sample was PBMCs from the stem cell graft donor, taken from the stem cell graft. These receptors were collected from a human donor who donated a stem cell graft to a child with acute lymphoblastic leukemia.

This clonotype has at least ten counts. The CDR3 sequence is CASSQARTGSYEQYF. CDR3 bases: TGCGCCAGCAGCCAAGCTCGGACAGGCTCCTACGAGCAGTACTTC. The chain is built from TRBV4-3 and TRBJ2-7; TRBD1 aligns across 7 bases. V lost 1 base and J lost 0; bases outside the gene matches: 3. Germline lookup yields CDR1 LGHNA and CDR2 YSLEER. This CDR3 spans 15 amino acids.

This clonotype has at least ten counts. This chain's CDR3 is CASSQATWSLAGNTIYF. DNA for the CDR3: TGTGCCAGCAGCCAAGCCACATGGAGCTTGGCTGGAAACACCATATATTTT. The chain couples TRBV3-1 to TRBJ1-3; D call uncertain. The V gene's germline CDR1 is LGHDT and CDR2 YNNKEL (reference sequence). The CDR3 has 17 residues. The V and J ends lost 1 base and 2 bases respectively, with 15 bases between them.

Only a few counts were recorded for this clonotype. The chain combines TRBV7-3 with TRBJ2-5; TRBD2 agrees at 9 bases. The CDR3 contains 18 residues. Germline trimming cut 5 bases from V and 0 bases from J; bases unmatched to any gene: 13. CDR1 is SGHTA, CDR2 FQGTGA, per germline. The CDR3: CASSINGLAGMYQETQYF. The CDR3 nucleotides read TGTGCCAGCAGCATAAACGGGCTAGCGGGAATGTACCAAGAGACCCAGTACTTC.

At least ten counts were recorded for this clonotype. V is TRBV7-2 and J is TRBJ1-1, with TRBD1 as a possible D gene (6 bases). CDR3 length equals 14 residues. Germline V lookup: CDR1 SGHTA, CDR2 FQGNSA. V lost 7 bases, J lost 1 base, and 13 bases lay in between. The CDR3 is CASTSWTANTEAFF. The CDR3 coding sequence is TGTGCCAGCACCTCATGGACAGCGAACACTGAAGCTTTCTTT.

This clonotype was found many times. The chain has TRBV7-6 and TRBJ2-2, with 9 bases matching TRBD1. The germline gives CDR1 SGHVS, CDR2 FNYEAQ. The CDR3 is 16 amino acids. J gave up 3 bases and V 3 bases, and 5 bases lay outside the gene matches. The CDR3 DNA reads as TGTGCCAGCAGCTTGGGACAGGGTCATTACACCGGGGAGCTGTTTTTT. Translation: CASSLGQGHYTGELFF.

The chain links TRBV5-1 to TRBJ2-4; D tentatively fits TRBD1 or TRBD2 (5 bases each). Trimming removed 0 bases at V and 6 bases at J, with 10 bases between. Looked up from germline, CDR1 is SGHRS and CDR2 is YFSETQ. The length of the CDR3 is 14 residues. The CDR3 DNA is TGCGCCAGCAGCTTGGGCAGGGCGGGAAACATTCAGTACTTC. It is translated as CASSLGRAGNIQYF.

This clonotype was detected many times. J is TRBJ1-6 and V is TRBV12-3 or TRBV12-4, with a tentative D call TRBD1 (5 bases). V gave up 3 bases and J gave up 5 bases, with 8 bases separating them. CDR3 size: 14 residues. The CDR3 bases are TGTGCCAGCAGTTTGAGACAGAATAATTCACCCCTCCACTTT. It specifies CASSLRQNNSPLHF.

This clonotype was found many times. The rearrangement links TRBV27 to TRBJ2-1, with unresolved D. Trimming took off 3 bases at V and 3 bases at J, with 6 bases between the two ends. In germline, CDR1 is MNHEY, CDR2 SMNVEV (reference sequence). The CDR3 is 13 residues long. DNA for the CDR3: TGTGCCAGCAGTTTGATAGTCTACAATGAGCAGTTCTTC. It yields the protein CASSLIVYNEQFF.

Ten or more counts support this clonotype. The chain links TRBV20-1 to TRBJ2-5; D is unresolved. This CDR3 is built from 15 residues. Germline values: CDR1 DFQATT, CDR2 SNEGSKA (reference sequence). Trimming removed 2 bases from V and 1 base from J, with 14 bases in between. The CDR3 spells CSARRLDRIQETQYF. CDR3 coding DNA: TGCAGTGCTAGACGTCTGGACCGGATCCAAGAGACCCAGTACTTC.

This clonotype was recorded at least ten times. The chain recombines TRBV6-2 or TRBV6-3 with TRBJ2-5; 7 bases fit TRBD1. There are 13 residues in the CDR3. Germline values: CDR1 MNHEY, CDR2 SVGEGT. The J segment lost 3 bases and the V segment lost 7 bases, leaving 5 bases of the junction unmatched. The CDR3 loop reads CASNPDREETQYF. DNA for the CDR3: TGTGCCAGCAACCCCGACAGGGAAGAGACCCAGTACTTC.

This clonotype was seen only a few times. The rearrangement joins TRBV13 to TRBJ1-2, with D uncertain. The CDR3 runs to 14 residues. Germline V gene lookup returns CDR1 PRHDT and CDR2 FYEKMQ (reference sequence). V was clipped by 2 bases and J by 2 bases, with 9 bases between them. CDR3: CASSLQAPNYGYTF. DNA of the CDR3: TGTGCCAGCAGCTTACAGGCACCAAACTATGGCTACACCTTC.

This clonotype was recorded at least ten times. The rearrangement joins TRBV20-1 to TRBJ2-7, with D perhaps given as TRBD1 or TRBD2 (7 bases each). V was trimmed by 1 base and J by 4 bases, leaving 14 bases between them. The CDR3 has 14 residues. Germline V gives CDR1 DFQATT, CDR2 SNEGSKA (reference sequence). The CDR3, as DNA: TGCAGTGCTAGAGGGGAGGGGGCAGGTTACGAGCAGTACTTC. This gives the protein CSARGEGAGYEQYF.

The sample holds many counts of this clonotype. V gene TRBV15 combines with J gene TRBJ1-6; 7 bases align to TRBD1. Trimming removed 4 bases from V and 6 bases from J; junction bases left unmatched: 9. The CDR3 consists of 16 residues. Germline V gene lookup returns CDR1 LNHNV and CDR2 YYDKDF (reference sequence). As DNA, the CDR3 is TGTGCCACCAGCACCCGGGACAGCTACCTTAATTCACCCCTCCACTTT. Its protein is CATSTRDSYLNSPLHF. Looking up the rest from reference TRBV15 and TRBJ1-6 gives the full variable domain: DAMVIQNPRYQVTQFGKPVTLSCSQTLNHNVMYWYQQKSSQAPKLLFHYYDKDFNNEADTPDNFQSRRPNTSFCFLDIRSPGLGDTAMYLCATSTRDSYLNSPLHFGNGTRLTVT.

The chain recombines TRBV20-1 with TRBJ1-5, with 8 bases that match TRBD1. CDR3 length: 19 residues. CDR1 is DFQATT, CDR2 SNEGSKA, per germline (reference sequence). CDR3 amino acids: CWGREWGGTGAYSNQPQHF. CDR3 in DNA: TGCTGGGGTAGAGAGTGGGGCGGGACAGGAGCTTATAGCAATCAGCCCCAGCATTTT.

This clonotype was seen only a few times. V is TRBV28 and J is TRBJ2-6; D gene ambiguous. V was cut by 8 bases and J by 0 bases, with 14 bases left in between. The V gene's germline CDR1 is MDHEN and CDR2 SYDVKM. This CDR3 spans 16 amino acids. The CDR3 coding sequence is TGTGCCAGCTCGCCTCTTGCGAGCTCTGGGGCCAACGTCCTGACTTTC. It codes for CASSPLASSGANVLTF.

The table lists this clonotype with many counts. The chain recombines TRBV28 with TRBJ2-2; maybe TRBD2 (6 bases). Germline V gene data show CDR1 as MDHEN and CDR2 as SYDVKM. Trimming pared 5 bases from V and 5 bases from J, leaving 18 bases between. The CDR3 length is 16 residues. CDR3 amino acids: CASSIGGGLRTGELFF. For the CDR3, the DNA is TGTGCCAGCAGTATAGGTGGGGGACTTCGGACCGGGGAGCTGTTTTTT.

This clonotype was found many times. The V call is TRBV20-1, the J call TRBJ2-1; weak D call: TRBD1 (6 bases). Trimming removed 2 bases from V and 6 bases from J, with 20 bases in between. The germline V gene has CDR1 DFQATT and CDR2 SNEGSKA (reference sequence). CDR3 length: 16 residues. The CDR3 DNA follows: TGCAGTGCTAGACTGGTTTTAGGGGGTTGGGGCAATGAGCAGTTCTTC. This sequence encodes CSARLVLGGWGNEQFF.

This clonotype was found many times. This chain connects TRBV12-3 or TRBV12-4 to TRBJ1-1; 7 positions match TRBD1. V lost 3 bases, J lost 9 bases, and 4 bases stayed unmatched. The length of the CDR3 is 12 residues. The CDR3 nucleotides read TGTGCCAGCAGTTTTCGACAGGGAAAAGCTTTCTTT. It yields the protein CASSFRQGKAFF.

This chain uses TRBV5-4 with TRBJ2-2, with D possibly TRBD2 on 6 matching bases. Germline V lookup: CDR1 SGHNT, CDR2 YYREEE (reference sequence). This CDR3 has 12 residues. V lost 5 bases, J lost 7 bases, and 9 bases lay in between. The CDR3 reads CASRRDIGELFF. The CDR3 bases are TGTGCCAGCAGGCGGGATATCGGGGAGCTGTTTTTT.

This clonotype showed up many times. The rearrangement uses TRBV5-1 and TRBJ2-3; 9 positions agree with TRBD2. Germline CDR1 reads SGHRS; CDR2 reads YFSETQ. The CDR3 is 16 residues long. V shed 0 bases, J shed 3 bases, and the junction held 5 bases outside the gene matches. The CDR3 reads CASSLGSSGGTDTQYF. Written as DNA, the CDR3 is TGCGCCAGCAGCTTGGGTAGTAGCGGGGGTACAGATACGCAGTATTTT. Drawing the rest from reference TRBV5-1 and TRBJ2-3, the complete variable domain is KAGVTQTPRYLIKTRGQQVTLSCSPISGHRSVSWYQQTPGQGLQFLFEYFSETQRNKGNFPGRFSGRQFSNSRSEMNVSTLELGDSALYLCASSLGSSGGTDTQYFGPGTRLTVL.

This clonotype appeared many times. This chain connects TRBV19 to TRBJ1-2, with no clear D. CDR3 length equals 13 residues. CDR1 and CDR2 from the germline V gene are LNHDA and SQIVND (reference sequence). V lost 6 bases and J lost 2, with 10 bases in between. The CDR3 is CASSHRGNYGYTF. The CDR3 DNA is TGTGCCAGTAGCCATAGAGGGAACTATGGCTACACCTTC.

The rearrangement joins TRBV18 to TRBJ2-7, with 7 nucleotides matching TRBD1. The V segment lost 3 bases and the J segment 1 base; nucleotides outside the gene matches: 6. The germline gives CDR1 KGHSH, CDR2 LQKENI. The CDR3 loop spans 15 amino acids. The CDR3 bases are TGTGCCAGCTCACCGGGACAGCTTGGTTCCTACGAGCAGTACTTC. Its translation is CASSPGQLGSYEQYF. The whole variable domain, remainder taken from reference TRBV18 and TRBJ2-7, is NAGVMQNPRHLVRRRGQEARLRCSPMKGHSHVYWYRQLPEEGLKFMVYLQKENIIDESGMPKERFSAEFPKEGPSILRIQQVVRGDSAAYFCASSPGQLGSYEQYFGPGTRLTVT.

By proportion, this clonotype is medium-sized (0.01 to 0.1%). The V and J genes are TRBV12-3 or TRBV12-4 and TRBJ1-4, with 7 bases aligning to TRBD1. The CDR3 is made up of 16 amino acids. Trimming removed 5 bases from V and 5 bases from J; junction bases left unmatched: 11. Written as DNA, the CDR3 is TGTGCCAGCAGTCGCCCGGACAGGATCGGGAATGAAAAACTGTTTTTT. It encodes CASSRPDRIGNEKLFF.

Ten or more counts support this clonotype. The rearrangement uses TRBV20-1 and TRBJ1-1, with D perhaps TRBD1 (5 bases). V gave up 0 bases and J gave up 3 bases, with 8 bases separating them. The CDR3 runs to 13 residues. CDR1 is DFQATT, CDR2 SNEGSKA, per germline (reference sequence). CDR3 protein: CSAREGGDTEAFF. The CDR3 nucleotides read TGCAGTGCTAGAGAGGGAGGGGACACTGAAGCTTTCTTT.

This clonotype was picked up many times. This rearrangement joins TRBV30 to TRBJ1-4; D call uncertain. V was clipped by 0 bases and J by 8 bases, with 10 bases between them. CDR3 length: 13 amino acids. The germline gives CDR1 GTSNPN, CDR2 SVGIG (reference sequence). The CDR3 sequence: CAWSVRRREKLFF. The CDR3 coding sequence is TGTGCCTGGAGTGTACGTCGGCGGGAAAAACTGTTTTTT.